This entry lists 3 T cell receptor beta chains sequenced from one sample in a study of blood T cell repertoires in COVID-19. The assay was immunoSEQ multiplex PCR, and TCRdb's table has in-frame clones only and misses some. Among roughly 150,000 clones listed, roughly 80% were seen once. Sequencing used peripheral blood. These receptors originate from a woman of 80 years or more with acute or convalescent COVID-19.

This chain joins TRBV6-5 and TRBJ1-4; 7 bases match TRBD1. Germline V gives CDR1 MNHEY, CDR2 SVGAGI. J was trimmed by 6 bases and V by 6 bases; bases with no gene match: 7. CDR3 length: 14 amino acids. The CDR3 coding sequence is TGTGCCAGCAGACCCTCTACAGGGGATGAAAAACTGTTTTTT. Protein sequence: CASRPSTGDEKLFF.

With regard to this clone: At one end the junction does not follow the germline gene, possibly because of a read error. This rearrangement joins TRBV28 to TRBJ1-4, with D perhaps TRBD1 (5 bases). The CDR3 runs 19 residues. CDR1 is MDHEN and CDR2 is SYDVKM in the germline V gene. The CDR3: CASKTVTSPRQGTNGKLFF. CDR3 coding DNA: TGTGCCAGCAAAACCGTGACCTCCCCACGGCAGGGCACCAATGGAAAACTGTTTTTT.

This clone was observed a handful of times. The V gene is TRBV28, the J gene TRBJ1-3; tentatively, D is TRBD1 (5 bases). The V gene's germline CDR1 is MDHEN and CDR2 SYDVKM. Trimming removed 11 bases at V and 0 bases at J, with 14 bases between. This CDR3 spans 14 amino acids. The CDR3 reads CAGGTASSGNTIYF. The DNA of the CDR3 is TGTGCCGGCGGGACCGCCAGCTCTGGAAACACCATATATTTT.